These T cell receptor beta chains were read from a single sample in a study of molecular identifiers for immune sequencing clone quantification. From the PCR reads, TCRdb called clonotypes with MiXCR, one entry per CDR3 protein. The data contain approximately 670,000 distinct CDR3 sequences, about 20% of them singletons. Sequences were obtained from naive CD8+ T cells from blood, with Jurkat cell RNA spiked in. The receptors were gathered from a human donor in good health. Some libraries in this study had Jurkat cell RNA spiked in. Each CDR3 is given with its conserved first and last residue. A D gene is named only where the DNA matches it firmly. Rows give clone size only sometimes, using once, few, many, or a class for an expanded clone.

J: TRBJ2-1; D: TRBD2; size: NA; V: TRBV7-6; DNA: TGTGCCAGCAGTTTAAGCGGGGGGTCCCCCCATGAGCAGTTCTTC; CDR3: CASSLSGGSPHEQFF
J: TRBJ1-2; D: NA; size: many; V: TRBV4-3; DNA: TGCGCCAGCAGCTTCGCACCCTATGGCTACACCTTC; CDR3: CASSFAPYGYTF
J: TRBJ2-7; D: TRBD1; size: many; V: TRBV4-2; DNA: TGTGCCAGCAGCCAAGGGGACAGGGGTAGTGACGAGCAGTACTTC; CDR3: CASSQGDRGSDEQYF
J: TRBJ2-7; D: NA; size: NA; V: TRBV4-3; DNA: TGCGCCAGCAGCCAAGATCAGGGGTATACTTACGAGCAGTACTTC; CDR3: CASSQDQGYTYEQYF
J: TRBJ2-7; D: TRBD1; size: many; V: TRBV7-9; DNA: TGTGCCAGCAGCTTCTGGGACAGAACCTACGAGCAGTACTTC; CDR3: CASSFWDRTYEQYF
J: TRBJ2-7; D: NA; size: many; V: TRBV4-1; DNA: TGCGCCAGCAGCCAAGTCCTCACAGACACCAACTACGAGCAGTACTTC; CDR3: CASSQVLTDTNYEQYF
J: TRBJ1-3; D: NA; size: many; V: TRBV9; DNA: TGTGCCAGCAGCGTAGGAGGAGCCTCTGGAAACACCATATATTTT; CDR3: CASSVGGASGNTIYF
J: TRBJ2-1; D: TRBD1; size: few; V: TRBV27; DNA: TGTGCCAGCAGTACGGGGACAGGGGACTGGGGTGAGCAGTTCTTC; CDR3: CASSTGTGDWGEQFF
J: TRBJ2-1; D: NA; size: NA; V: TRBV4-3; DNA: TGCGCCAGCAGCCCATACCGGGCCCGAACGGTCAATGAGCAGTTCTTC; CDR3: CASSPYRARTVNEQFF
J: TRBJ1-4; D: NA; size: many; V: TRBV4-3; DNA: TGCGCCAGCAGCCAAGAAGGACAGCTGTTTAATGAAAAACTGTTTTTT; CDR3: CASSQEGQLFNEKLFF
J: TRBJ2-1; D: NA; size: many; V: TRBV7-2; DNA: TGTGCCAGCAGCCTCTTAGGGCTGACGGATGAGCAGTTCTTC; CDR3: CASSLLGLTDEQFF
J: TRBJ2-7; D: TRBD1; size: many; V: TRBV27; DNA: TGTGCCAGCAGCCTAATACAGGGGGACGAGCAGTACTTC; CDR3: CASSLIQGDEQYF
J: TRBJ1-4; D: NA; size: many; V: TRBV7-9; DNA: TGTGCCAGCAGCCCAGTCCAGGGTCCTGAAAAACTGTTTTTT; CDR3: CASSPVQGPEKLFF
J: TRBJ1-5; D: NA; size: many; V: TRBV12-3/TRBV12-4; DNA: TGTGCCAGCAGTTTCTGGCAGAGCAATCAGCCCCAGCATTTT; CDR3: CASSFWQSNQPQHF
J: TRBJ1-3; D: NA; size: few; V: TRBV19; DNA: TGTGCCAGTACCCACTTGGACTTTCCTGGAAACACCATATATTTT; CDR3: CASTHLDFPGNTIYF
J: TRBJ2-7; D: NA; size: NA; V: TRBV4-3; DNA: TGCGCCGGCAGCCAAGATTTAGGGTACGAGCAGTACTTC; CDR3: CAGSQDLGYEQYF
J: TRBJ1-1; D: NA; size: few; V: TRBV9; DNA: TGTGCCAGCAGTAAGGGGGGAGGGGGGGCGCTAAATACTGAAGCTTTCTTT; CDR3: CASSKGGGGALNTEAFF
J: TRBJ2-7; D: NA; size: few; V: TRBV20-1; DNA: TGCAGTGCCCCTCGACTTTCAACCACCTACGAGCAGTACTTC; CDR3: CSAPRLSTTYEQYF
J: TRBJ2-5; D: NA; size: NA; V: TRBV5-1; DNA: TGCGCCGGCAGCTTGCCCCTACAAGAGACCCAGTACTTC; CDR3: CAGSLPLQETQYF
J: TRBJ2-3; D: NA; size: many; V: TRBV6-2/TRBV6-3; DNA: TGTGCCAGCAGTTCGTCGGGGACCCTTGCAGATACGCAGTATTTT; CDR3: CASSSSGTLADTQYF
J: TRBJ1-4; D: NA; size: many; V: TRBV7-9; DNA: TGTGCCAGCAGCTTAGGACAGGTGGAGGAAAAACTGTTTTTT; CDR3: CASSLGQVEEKLFF
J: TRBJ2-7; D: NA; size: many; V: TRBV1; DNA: TGCACCAGCAGCAAGCCGGGCCCCATCACCCCTTTTTGGTACTTC; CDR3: CTSSKPGPITPFWYF
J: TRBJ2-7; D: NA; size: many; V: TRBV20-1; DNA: TGCAGTGCTAGAGATCCTAGCTCCTACGAGCAGTACTTC; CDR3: CSARDPSSYEQYF
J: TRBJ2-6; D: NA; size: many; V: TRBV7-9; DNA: TGTGCCAGCAGCTTACAGGGTCCTGGGGCCAACGTCCTGACTTTC; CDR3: CASSLQGPGANVLTF
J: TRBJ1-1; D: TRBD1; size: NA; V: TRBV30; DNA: TGTGCCTGGAGTCCCAGATCCACCGGGACAGGGGGCACTGAAGCTTTCTTT; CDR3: CAWSPRSTGTGGTEAFF
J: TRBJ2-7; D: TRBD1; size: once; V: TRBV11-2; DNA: TGTGCCAGCAGCCTAGGACAGGGTTACGAGCAGTGCTTC; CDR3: CASSLGQGYEQCF
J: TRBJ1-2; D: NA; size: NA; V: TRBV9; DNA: TGTGCCAGCAGCTCCCCCGAACCCAGCGCGGGCTATGGCTACACCTTC; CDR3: CASSSPEPSAGYGYTF
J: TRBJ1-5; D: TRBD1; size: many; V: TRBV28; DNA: TGTGCCAGCAGCCGAAAAACGGACAGGGGGGGTCAGCCCCAGCATTTT; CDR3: CASSRKTDRGGQPQHF
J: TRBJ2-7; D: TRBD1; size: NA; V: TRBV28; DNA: TGTGCCAGCAGTCTCCCAACAGGGGTTTACGAGCTGTACTTC; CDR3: CASSLPTGVYELYF
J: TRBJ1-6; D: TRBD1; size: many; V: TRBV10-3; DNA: TGTGCCATCAGTGAGTCAGGAGACAGGGCTTATTCACCCCTCCACTTT; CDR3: CAISESGDRAYSPLHF
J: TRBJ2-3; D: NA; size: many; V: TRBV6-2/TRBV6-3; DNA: TGTGCCAGCAGTTCTTCCTCGACAGGCCAGTACACAGATACGCAGTATTTT; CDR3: CASSSSSTGQYTDTQYF
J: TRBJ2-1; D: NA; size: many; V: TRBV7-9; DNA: TGTGCCAGCAGCCCGATAGCGGAAAGCTCCTACAATGAGCAGTTCTTC; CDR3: CASSPIAESSYNEQFF
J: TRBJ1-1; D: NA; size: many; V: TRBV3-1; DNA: TGTGCCAGCAGCCAAGATTGGGTGGGGGACACTGAAGCTTTCTTT; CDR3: CASSQDWVGDTEAFF